Following are 17 T cell receptor beta chains from one sample sequenced in a study of shared clonotypes between healthy human individuals. Only in-frame clones appear in the TCRdb table, and some are missing; sequencing was by immunoSEQ multiplex PCR. The table lists about 580,000 clones, roughly 98% of them singletons. CD45RO-negative CD8 cells positively selected for CCR7 made up the naive population, which excluded terminally differentiated effector memory CD45RA+ cells. The sample comprised naive CD8+ T cells sorted from blood. Receptor source: a man aged 30-40 years in good health.

V is TRBV6-6 and J is TRBJ1-5; D possibly corresponds to TRBD1 (6 bases). The CDR3 length is 13 residues. Trimming left V 2 bases short and J 6 bases short, with 8 bases between. Germline-derived CDR1 and CDR2 are MNHNY and SVGAGI (reference sequence). CDR3: CASSYGGSQPQHF. The CDR3 DNA reads TGTGCCAGCAGTTACGGGGGCTCTCAGCCCCAGCATTTT.

The sample holds one count of this clone. V gene TRBV7-9 combines with J gene TRBJ2-1; D unresolved. Trimming stripped 5 bases from V and 3 bases from J, with 5 bases between. Per germline, CDR1 SEHNR and CDR2 FQNEAQ (reference sequence). The CDR3 runs to 12 residues. The CDR3 sequence: CASSHDYNEQFF. The CDR3 nucleotides are TGTGCCAGCAGCCACGACTACAATGAGCAGTTCTTC. Complete variable domain (other parts from reference TRBV7-9 and TRBJ2-1): DTGVSQNPRHKITKRGQNVTFRCDPISEHNRLYWYRQTLGQGPEFLTYFQNEAQLEKSRLLSDRFSAERPKGSFSTLEIQRTEQGDSAMYLCASSHDYNEQFFGPGTRLTVL.

This chain uses TRBV7-9 with TRBJ2-1; TRBD2 aligns across 7 bases. Germline values: CDR1 SEHNR, CDR2 FQNEAQ (reference sequence). The CDR3 runs to 15 residues. Unmatched junction bases numbered 11, after V lost 5 bases and J lost 7 bases. The CDR3 reads CASSPPHRAGNEQFF. CDR3 nucleotides: TGTGCCAGCAGCCCACCCCACAGAGCGGGAAATGAGCAGTTCTTC.

The V gene is TRBV5-6, the J gene TRBJ1-5; 8 bases fit TRBD1. From germline, CDR1 is SGHDT and CDR2 YYEEEE. The CDR3 spans 16 residues. With 4 bases clipped from V and 4 bases from J, the junction kept 10 bases outside the gene matches. This CDR3 reads CASSHWGRTGNQPQHF. CDR3 sequence (DNA): TGTGCCAGCAGCCACTGGGGGCGGACAGGGAATCAGCCCCAGCATTTT.

The genes are TRBV9 and TRBJ1-3; the D gene is possibly TRBD1 (5 bases). The CDR3 consists of 14 residues. The V end was cut by 0 bases, the J end by 4 bases, with 8 bases between. The germline V gene has CDR1 SGDLS and CDR2 YYNGEE. CDR3 amino acids: CASSVDGAGNTIYF. The CDR3 DNA sequence: TGTGCCAGCAGCGTAGATGGGGCGGGAAACACCATATATTTT.

The chain links TRBV5-5 to TRBJ2-1; possible D gene TRBD1, 6 bases. V was trimmed by 2 bases and J by 8 bases, leaving 8 bases between them. This CDR3 is built from 12 residues. CDR1 is SGHKS and CDR2 is YYEKEE in the germline V gene (reference sequence). CDR3 in amino acids: CASSLQGDEQFF. The CDR3 nucleotides read TGTGCCAGCAGCTTACAGGGAGATGAGCAGTTCTTC.

CDR3 in amino acids: CASSFPPLLAGGNSYNEQFF. CDR3 sequence (DNA): TGTGCCAGCAGTTTTCCCCCTCTACTAGCGGGAGGGAACTCCTACAATGAGCAGTTCTTC. The chain is built from TRBV28 and TRBJ2-1; 13 bases line up with TRBD2. V lost 3 bases, J lost 0 bases, and 11 bases stayed unmatched. The germline V gene encodes CDR1 MDHEN and CDR2 SYDVKM. CDR3 size: 20 residues.

The rearrangement uses TRBV5-6 and TRBJ1-3; D may be TRBD1 (6 bases). V lost 4 bases and J 0 bases, leaving 11 bases between the germline ends. The V gene's germline CDR1 is SGHDT and CDR2 YYEEEE. The CDR3 length is 15 residues. CDR3 sequence (DNA): TGTGCCAGCAGCCTGGGGGGCAGCTCTGGAAACACCATATATTTT. Translated: CASSLGGSSGNTIYF. The full variable domain, rest sourced from reference TRBV5-6 and TRBJ1-3, is DAGVTQSPTHLIKTRGQQVTLRCSPKSGHDTVSWYQQALGQGPQFIFQYYEEEERQRGNFPDRFSGHQFPNYSSELNVNALLLGDSALYLCASSLGGSSGNTIYFGEGSWLTVV.

The chain recombines TRBV9 with TRBJ2-1; 9 bases map to TRBD1. The CDR3 totals 14 residues. With 4 bases clipped from V and 4 bases from J, the junction kept 3 bases outside the gene matches. Germline CDR1 SGDLS, CDR2 YYNGEE. CDR3 region: CASSQTGGYNEQFF. As DNA, the CDR3 is TGTGCCAGCAGCCAGACAGGGGGGTACAATGAGCAGTTCTTC.

This clone was observed once. The rearrangement links TRBV10-3 to TRBJ2-7, with D possibly being TRBD2 (6 bases). CDR1 and CDR2 (germline): ENHRY, SYGVKD. Trimming left V 6 bases short and J 5 bases short, with 8 bases between. The CDR3 is 11 amino acids. CDR3 sequence reads: CAISPGDEQYF. Written as DNA, the CDR3 is TGTGCCATCAGCCCGGGGGACGAGCAGTACTTC.

The chain recombines TRBV9 with TRBJ2-7, with 9 nucleotides matching TRBD1. This CDR3 has 15 residues. Germline V gene lookup returns CDR1 SGDLS and CDR2 YYNGEE. V dropped 4 bases and J dropped 0; count of bases not matched to a gene: 5. The CDR3 protein is CASSFGTGTSYEQYF. The DNA for the CDR3 is TGTGCCAGCAGCTTCGGGACAGGGACCTCCTACGAGCAGTACTTC.

The rearrangement links TRBV27 to TRBJ1-2, with 7 bases aligning to TRBD1. Germline CDR1 MNHEY, CDR2 SMNVEV (reference sequence). V shed 3 bases, J shed 3 bases, and the junction held 1 base outside the gene matches. The CDR3 is 13 residues long. CDR3 loop: CASSFDRDYGYTF. In nucleotides, the CDR3 is TGTGCCAGCAGTTTCGACAGGGACTATGGCTACACCTTC.

Points on this clone: One end of the junction is discordant with germline, which a read error may explain. V and J are TRBV30 and TRBJ2-7; either TRBD1 or TRBD2 may fit D (5 bases each). The CDR3 contains 13 residues. In germline, CDR1 is GTSNPN, CDR2 SVGIG (reference sequence). CDR3: CAWNFPPGTQLDF. The CDR3 region has the DNA TGTGCCTGGAACTTCCCCCCAGGGACCCAGCTTGACTTC.

The rearrangement joins TRBV5-8 to TRBJ2-6; D might be TRBD1 (6 bases). CDR1 is SGHTS and CDR2 is YDEGEE in the germline V gene. V lost 4 bases to trimming and J lost 0 bases, with 14 bases between them. The CDR3 loop spans 17 amino acids. CDR3 in amino acids: CASSEGHLSSGANVLTF. CDR3 nucleotide sequence: TGTGCCAGCAGCGAGGGACACTTAAGCTCTGGGGCCAACGTCCTGACTTTC.

Only one count was recorded for this clone. The V and J genes are TRBV12-5 and TRBJ1-3; possible D gene TRBD1, 6 bases. CDR1 is LGHNT, CDR2 FRNRAP, per germline. V shed 7 bases and J shed 2 bases, with 15 bases lying between them. There are 15 residues in the CDR3. CDR3 protein: CASASGVSAGNTIYF. DNA of the CDR3: TGTGCTAGTGCCTCAGGGGTTTCTGCTGGAAACACCATATATTTT.

This chain uses TRBV11-2 with TRBJ2-3; D might be TRBD2 (6 bases). The CDR3 runs 16 residues. V was pared by 1 base and J by 4 bases, with 15 bases between. CDR1 is SGHAT, CDR2 FQNNGV, per germline. CDR3 in amino acids: CASSLVAGSRADTQYF. Here the CDR3 DNA reads TGTGCCAGCAGCTTAGTCGCCGGGAGTCGGGCAGATACGCAGTATTTT.

The J gene is TRBJ1-1, the V gene TRBV7-9; D is possibly TRBD1 (5 bases). This CDR3 spans 14 amino acids. Between the trimmed V and J ends, which lost 6 bases and 1 base, there was a span of 12 bases. Looked up from germline, CDR1 is SEHNR and CDR2 is FQNEAQ (reference sequence). The CDR3 reads CASRVLGQNTEAFF. CDR3 nucleotides: TGTGCCAGCAGGGTGTTGGGGCAGAACACTGAAGCTTTCTTT.